This T cell receptor (beta chain) was captured in a study of cytomegalovirus exposure and HLA in healthy donors. Study details: An analysis done earlier identified about 120 million unique TCR beta sequences from 200 million or so T cells. Points from the study as a whole: It was shown in a later analysis that HLA-associated TCR beta chains were more clonally expanded than other, equally common chains. Apart from CMV serostatus, no immune exposure information was available.

In nominal health when sampled, donors likely had unrecorded immune exposures nonetheless. Per the germline V gene, CDR1 is SGDLS and CDR2 is YYNGEE. J lost 1 base, V lost 2 bases, and 4 bases had no gene match. The CDR3 has 15 residues. This clone has a single count. Its target is not known. It was with 60 Vbeta and 13 Jbeta primers that the PCR ran. Clones were sequenced by immunoSEQ multiplex PCR, and TCRdb holds only the in-frame ones, with some missing. The sample yields around 50,000 clones, roughly 75% seen once. The rearrangement joins TRBV9 to TRBJ2-7, with TRBD1 matching 9 bases. The receptor was isolated from a man aged 25-45 years in good health and CMV-seropositive. The sequenced sample was PBMCs. CDR3 protein: CASSVTGQGSYEQYF. For the CDR3, the DNA is TGTGCCAGCAGCGTGACGGGACAGGGATCCTACGAGCAGTACTTC.